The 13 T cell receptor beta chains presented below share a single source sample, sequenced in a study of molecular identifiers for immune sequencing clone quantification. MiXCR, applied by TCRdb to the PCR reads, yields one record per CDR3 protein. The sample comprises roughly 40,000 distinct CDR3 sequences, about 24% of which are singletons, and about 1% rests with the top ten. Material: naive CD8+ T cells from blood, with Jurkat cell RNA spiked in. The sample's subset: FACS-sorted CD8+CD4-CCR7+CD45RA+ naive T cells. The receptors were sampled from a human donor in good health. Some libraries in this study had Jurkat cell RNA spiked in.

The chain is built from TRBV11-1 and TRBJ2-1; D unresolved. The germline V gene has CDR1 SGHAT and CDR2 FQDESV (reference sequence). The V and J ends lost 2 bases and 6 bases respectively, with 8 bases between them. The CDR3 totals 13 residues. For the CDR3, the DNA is TGTGCCAGCAGCTTACTTTCTTTCAATGAGCAGTTCTTC. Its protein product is CASSLLSFNEQFF.

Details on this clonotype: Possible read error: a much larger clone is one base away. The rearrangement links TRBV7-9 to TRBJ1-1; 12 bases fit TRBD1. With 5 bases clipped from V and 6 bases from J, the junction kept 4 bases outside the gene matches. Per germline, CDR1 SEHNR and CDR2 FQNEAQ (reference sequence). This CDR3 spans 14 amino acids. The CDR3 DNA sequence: TGTGCCAGCAGCCCCCGGGACAGGGGGCCTGAAGCTTTCTTT. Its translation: CASSPRDRGPEAFF.

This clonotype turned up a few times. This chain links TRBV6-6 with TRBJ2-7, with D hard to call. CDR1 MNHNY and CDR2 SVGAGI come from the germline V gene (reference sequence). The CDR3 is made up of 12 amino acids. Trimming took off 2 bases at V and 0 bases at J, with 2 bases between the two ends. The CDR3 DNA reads TGTGCCAGCAGTTACATCTCCTACGAGCAGTACTTC. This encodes CASSYISYEQYF.

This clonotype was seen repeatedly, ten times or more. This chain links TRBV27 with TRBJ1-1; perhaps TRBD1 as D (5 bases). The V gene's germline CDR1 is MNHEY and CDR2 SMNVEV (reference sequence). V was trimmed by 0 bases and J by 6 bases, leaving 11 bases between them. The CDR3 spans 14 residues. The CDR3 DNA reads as TGTGCCAGCAGTTTATCGAGTCAGGGCCCTGAAGCTTTCTTT. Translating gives CASSLSSQGPEAFF.

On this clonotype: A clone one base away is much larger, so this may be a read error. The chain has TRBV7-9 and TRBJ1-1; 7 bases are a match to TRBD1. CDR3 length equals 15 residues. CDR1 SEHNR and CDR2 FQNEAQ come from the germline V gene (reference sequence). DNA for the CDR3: TGTGCCAGCAGCTTAGGCAGGGGGATTAGAACTGAAGCTATCTTT. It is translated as CASSLGRGIRTEAIF.

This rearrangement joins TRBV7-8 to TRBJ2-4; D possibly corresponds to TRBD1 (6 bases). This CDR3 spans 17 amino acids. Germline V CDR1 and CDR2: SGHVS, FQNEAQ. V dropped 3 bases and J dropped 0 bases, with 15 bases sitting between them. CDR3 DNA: TGTGCCAGCAGCTTTATAGGACAGAGCTCAGCCAAAAACATTCAGTACTTC. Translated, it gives CASSFIGQSSAKNIQYF.

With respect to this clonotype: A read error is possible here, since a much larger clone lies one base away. The DNA of the CDR3 is TGTGCCAGCAGCCAATATGGGAAGGGCCCCCAAGAGACCCAGTACTTC. It yields the protein CASSQYGKGPQETQYF. The V and J genes are TRBV16 and TRBJ2-5; D unresolved. From germline, CDR1 is KGHSY and CDR2 FQNENV. The CDR3 is 16 residues long. V lost 1 base to trimming and J lost 1 base, with 13 bases between them.

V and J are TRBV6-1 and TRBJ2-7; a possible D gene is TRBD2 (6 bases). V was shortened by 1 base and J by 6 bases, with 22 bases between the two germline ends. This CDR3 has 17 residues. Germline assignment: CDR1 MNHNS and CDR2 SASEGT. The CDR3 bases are TGTGCCAGCAGTGAAGATATCGGGGGTTGGCTCCGTGGCGAGCAGTACTTC. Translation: CASSEDIGGWLRGEQYF.

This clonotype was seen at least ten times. CDR3 loop: CASSLTSGYEQYF. The CDR3, as DNA: TGTGCCAGCAGTTTAACTAGCGGGTACGAGCAGTACTTC. This rearrangement joins TRBV27 to TRBJ2-7; 9 bases align to TRBD2. Per germline, CDR1 MNHEY and CDR2 SMNVEV (reference sequence). Trimming cost V 2 bases and J 4 bases; bases outside gene matches: 0. The CDR3 totals 13 residues.

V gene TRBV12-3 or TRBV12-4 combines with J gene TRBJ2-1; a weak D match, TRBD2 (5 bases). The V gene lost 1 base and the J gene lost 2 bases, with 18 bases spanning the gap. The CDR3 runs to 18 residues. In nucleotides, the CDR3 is TGTGCCAGCAGTTTAGATCCTAGCTTACTAATGACCTACAATGAGCAGTTCTTC. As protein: CASSLDPSLLMTYNEQFF.

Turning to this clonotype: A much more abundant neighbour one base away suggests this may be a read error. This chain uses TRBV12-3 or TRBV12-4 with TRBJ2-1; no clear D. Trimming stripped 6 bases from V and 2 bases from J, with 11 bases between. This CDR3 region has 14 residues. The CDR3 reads CASSNGETYNEQFF. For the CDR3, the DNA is TGTGCCAGCAGCAATGGCGAAACCTACAATGAGCAGTTCTTC.

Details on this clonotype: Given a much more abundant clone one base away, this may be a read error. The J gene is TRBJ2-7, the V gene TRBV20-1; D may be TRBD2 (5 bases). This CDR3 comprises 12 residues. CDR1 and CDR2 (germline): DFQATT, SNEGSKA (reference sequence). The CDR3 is CCARVEGYEQYF. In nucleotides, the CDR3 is TGCTGTGCTAGAGTTGAGGGCTACGAGCAGTACTTC.

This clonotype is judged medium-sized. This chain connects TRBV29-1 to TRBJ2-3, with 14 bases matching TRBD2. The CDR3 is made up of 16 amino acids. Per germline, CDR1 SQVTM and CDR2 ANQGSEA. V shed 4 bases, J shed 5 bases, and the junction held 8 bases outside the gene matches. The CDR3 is CSVVEGLAGAGDTQYF. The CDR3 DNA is TGCAGCGTTGTAGAGGGACTAGCGGGAGCCGGAGATACGCAGTATTTT.